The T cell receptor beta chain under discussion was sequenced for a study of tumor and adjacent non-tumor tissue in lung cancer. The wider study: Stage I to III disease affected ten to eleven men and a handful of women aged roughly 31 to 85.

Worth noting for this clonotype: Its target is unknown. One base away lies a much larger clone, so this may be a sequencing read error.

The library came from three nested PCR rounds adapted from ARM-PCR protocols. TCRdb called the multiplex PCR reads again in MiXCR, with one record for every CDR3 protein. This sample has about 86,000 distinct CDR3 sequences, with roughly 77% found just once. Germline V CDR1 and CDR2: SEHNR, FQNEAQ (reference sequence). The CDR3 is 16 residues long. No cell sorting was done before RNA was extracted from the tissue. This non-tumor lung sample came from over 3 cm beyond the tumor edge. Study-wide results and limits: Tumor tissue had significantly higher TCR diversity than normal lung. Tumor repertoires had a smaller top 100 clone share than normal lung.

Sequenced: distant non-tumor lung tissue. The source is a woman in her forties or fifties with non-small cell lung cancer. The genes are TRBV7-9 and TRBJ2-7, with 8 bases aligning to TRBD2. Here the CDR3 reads CANSHLGGLVSYEQYF. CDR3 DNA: TGTGCCAACAGCCACCTTGGGGGACTAGTCTCCTACGAGCAGTACTTC.